These T cell receptor beta chains were read from a single sample in a study of CD8+CD57+ T cells in acquired aplastic anemia. TCRdb used MiXCR to reprocess the reads, holding one entry per CDR3 protein. The data hold roughly 180,000 distinct CDR3 sequences, with 63% observed a single time. Source material: sorted CD4+, CD8+, or CD8+CD57+ T cells (not recorded which) from PBMCs. The receptors stem from a human donor with aplastic anemia. Each CDR3 is given with its conserved first and last residue. A D gene is named only where the DNA matches it firmly. Size tells how often a clone was seen (once, few, many) or the class of an expanded clone, and some rows leave it out.

v_call: TRBV20-1; clone_size: NA; j_call: TRBJ2-7; d_call: NA; cdr3_nt: TGCAGTGCAAGATTAAAGGACTACGAGCAGTACTTC; cdr3_aa: CSARLKDYEQYF
v_call: TRBV6-5; clone_size: NA; j_call: TRBJ2-1; d_call: NA; cdr3_nt: TGTGCCAGCGCCGGGACGGCGGGCAATGAGCAGTTCTTC; cdr3_aa: CASAGTAGNEQFF
v_call: TRBV7-9; clone_size: NA; j_call: TRBJ1-2; d_call: NA; cdr3_nt: TGTGCCAGCAGCCAGGGCTCGGAGCGCTATGGCTACACCTTC; cdr3_aa: CASSQGSERYGYTF
v_call: TRBV24-1; clone_size: NA; j_call: TRBJ2-1; d_call: TRBD1; cdr3_nt: TGTGCCACCAGTGATTTGCTCCGACAGGGTGAGCAGTTCTTC; cdr3_aa: CATSDLLRQGEQFF
v_call: TRBV4-2; clone_size: NA; j_call: TRBJ2-3; d_call: NA; cdr3_nt: TGTGCCAGCGGCCAAGAAGGACCAGCGGGCACAGATACGCAGTATTTT; cdr3_aa: CASGQEGPAGTDTQYF
v_call: TRBV6-1; clone_size: many; j_call: TRBJ2-5; d_call: TRBD1; cdr3_nt: TGTGCCAGCCGGAGGACAGGGGAGTACCAAGAGACCCAGTACTTC; cdr3_aa: CASRRTGEYQETQYF
v_call: TRBV7-9; clone_size: NA; j_call: TRBJ2-3; d_call: NA; cdr3_nt: TGTGCCAGCAGCTTAGCTGTATCTGGGACAGATACGCAGTATTTT; cdr3_aa: CASSLAVSGTDTQYF
v_call: TRBV2; clone_size: NA; j_call: TRBJ2-7; d_call: NA; cdr3_nt: TGTGCCAGCAGAGGACAGATGACCGGGTACGAGCAGTACTTC; cdr3_aa: CASRGQMTGYEQYF
v_call: TRBV7-3; clone_size: few; j_call: TRBJ2-5; d_call: TRBD1; cdr3_nt: TGTGCCAGAGGACAGGGAAAAGAGACCCAGTACTTC; cdr3_aa: CARGQGKETQYF
v_call: TRBV7-9; clone_size: NA; j_call: TRBJ1-1; d_call: NA; cdr3_nt: TGTGCCAGCAGCTCTACATCGAACACTGAAGCTTTCTTT; cdr3_aa: CASSSTSNTEAFF
v_call: TRBV6-6; clone_size: many; j_call: TRBJ1-1; d_call: TRBD1; cdr3_nt: TGTGCCAGCCACCCCGACAGGGAGATGAACACTGAAGCTTTCTTT; cdr3_aa: CASHPDREMNTEAFF
v_call: TRBV24-1; clone_size: NA; j_call: TRBJ2-1; d_call: NA; cdr3_nt: TGTGCCACCAGTGATAAGATCGCGGGTGCCTACAATGAGCAGTTCTTC; cdr3_aa: CATSDKIAGAYNEQFF
v_call: TRBV2; clone_size: few; j_call: TRBJ2-1; d_call: NA; cdr3_nt: TGTGCCAGCAGTGACGATCAGATCAATGAGCAGTTCTTC; cdr3_aa: CASSDDQINEQFF
v_call: TRBV5-1; clone_size: NA; j_call: TRBJ2-7; d_call: TRBD1; cdr3_nt: TGCGCCAGCAGCGTTGGGACAGGGGGCGGAATCGGGTACGAGCAGTACTTC; cdr3_aa: CASSVGTGGGIGYEQYF
v_call: TRBV7-9; clone_size: NA; j_call: TRBJ1-6; d_call: NA; cdr3_nt: TGTGCCAGCAGCTTAGCCGGGACCGTTTCACCCCTCCACTTT; cdr3_aa: CASSLAGTVSPLHF
v_call: TRBV4-1; clone_size: many; j_call: TRBJ2-7; d_call: NA; cdr3_nt: TGCGCCAGCAGCCAAGAGAGGTGGACCTACGAGCAGTACTTC; cdr3_aa: CASSQERWTYEQYF
v_call: TRBV5-1; clone_size: many; j_call: TRBJ2-7; d_call: NA; cdr3_nt: TGCGCCAGCAGCTGGATGGGGGAATACGAGCAGTACTTC; cdr3_aa: CASSWMGEYEQYF
v_call: TRBV29-1; clone_size: many; j_call: TRBJ1-1; d_call: NA; cdr3_nt: TGCAGCGTTTCGGAGGGTTGGGGCACTGAAGCTTTCTTT; cdr3_aa: CSVSEGWGTEAFF
v_call: TRBV10-3; clone_size: NA; j_call: TRBJ2-7; d_call: NA; cdr3_nt: TGTGCCATCAGTGAGTTGGGGCTCGAGCAGTACTTC; cdr3_aa: CAISELGLEQYF
v_call: TRBV7-7; clone_size: NA; j_call: TRBJ2-5; d_call: NA; cdr3_nt: TGTGCCAGCAGCTTCACGGGAGATCCGGGGGCGGAGACCCAGTACTTC; cdr3_aa: CASSFTGDPGAETQYF
v_call: TRBV5-1; clone_size: many; j_call: TRBJ1-1; d_call: NA; cdr3_nt: TGCGCCAGCAGCTTAAGGAACACTGAAGCTTTCTTT; cdr3_aa: CASSLRNTEAFF
v_call: TRBV29-1; clone_size: NA; j_call: TRBJ2-1; d_call: NA; cdr3_nt: TGCAGCGTCCTAAGGACAGACAATGAGCAGTTCTTC; cdr3_aa: CSVLRTDNEQFF
v_call: TRBV5-1; clone_size: few; j_call: TRBJ1-1; d_call: TRBD1; cdr3_nt: TGCGCCAGCAGCGGAACGGACAGGTCTGCGGATGAAGCTTTCTTT; cdr3_aa: CASSGTDRSADEAFF
v_call: TRBV7-2; clone_size: NA; j_call: TRBJ1-1; d_call: NA; cdr3_nt: TGTGCCAGCAGCTTAGCCGGGATGGCTTTCTTT; cdr3_aa: CASSLAGMAFF
v_call: TRBV20-1; clone_size: few; j_call: TRBJ1-2; d_call: TRBD1; cdr3_nt: TGCAGTGCTAGAGAAAGAGGGCAGGGGGAGCATGGCTACACCTTC; cdr3_aa: CSARERGQGEHGYTF
v_call: TRBV12-3/TRBV12-4; clone_size: many; j_call: TRBJ2-2; d_call: TRBD2; cdr3_nt: TGTGCCAGCACCACGGGGGGTCCCGGGGGGGAAACCGGGGAGCTGTTTTTT; cdr3_aa: CASTTGGPGGETGELFF
v_call: TRBV4-1; clone_size: many; j_call: TRBJ2-7; d_call: TRBD1; cdr3_nt: TGCGCCAGCAGCCCACAGGGGGCGTTCTACGAGCAGTACTTC; cdr3_aa: CASSPQGAFYEQYF
v_call: TRBV12-5; clone_size: NA; j_call: TRBJ2-7; d_call: NA; cdr3_nt: TGTGCCAGCAGTCTCTCTCAAGGAACCCACCGCGAGCAGTACTTC; cdr3_aa: CASSLSQGTHREQYF
v_call: TRBV29-1; clone_size: few; j_call: TRBJ2-7; d_call: NA; cdr3_nt: TGCAGCGCTGTGGGGGTTCGGGAGCAGTACTTC; cdr3_aa: CSAVGVREQYF
v_call: TRBV11-1; clone_size: NA; j_call: TRBJ1-2; d_call: NA; cdr3_nt: TGTGCCAGCAGCGACCAGGGAGGCGATGGCTACACCTTC; cdr3_aa: CASSDQGGDGYTF
v_call: TRBV10-3; clone_size: few; j_call: TRBJ1-6; d_call: NA; cdr3_nt: TGTGCCATGTCTGGGACGGCCTGGGGTTCACCCCTCCACTTT; cdr3_aa: CAMSGTAWGSPLHF
v_call: TRBV4-1; clone_size: many; j_call: TRBJ2-7; d_call: NA; cdr3_nt: TGCGCCAGCAGCGCACGCGCCGGGGGAGCCGTGTACGAGCAGTACTTC; cdr3_aa: CASSARAGGAVYEQYF
v_call: TRBV29-1; clone_size: NA; j_call: TRBJ2-1; d_call: TRBD1; cdr3_nt: TGCAGCGCCGACGACAGGGGTTCCTACAATGAGCAGTTCTTC; cdr3_aa: CSADDRGSYNEQFF
v_call: TRBV19; clone_size: few; j_call: TRBJ1-2; d_call: NA; cdr3_nt: TGTGCCAGTGGGCCCGGACAAGACTATGGCTACACCTTC; cdr3_aa: CASGPGQDYGYTF
v_call: TRBV2; clone_size: NA; j_call: TRBJ2-2; d_call: NA; cdr3_nt: TGTGCCAGCAGTGGACCCGCAGGGGTCACCGGGGAGCTGTTTTTT; cdr3_aa: CASSGPAGVTGELFF
v_call: TRBV5-1; clone_size: NA; j_call: TRBJ1-6; d_call: TRBD1; cdr3_nt: TGCGCCAGCAGCTTGGCCGTAAGGGGGCGAAATTCACCCCTCCACTTT; cdr3_aa: CASSLAVRGRNSPLHF
v_call: TRBV6-5; clone_size: many; j_call: TRBJ1-2; d_call: NA; cdr3_nt: TGTGCCAGCAGTTACTCCGCAGGGTCAGGCTATGGCTACACCTTC; cdr3_aa: CASSYSAGSGYGYTF
v_call: TRBV11-2; clone_size: many; j_call: TRBJ2-1; d_call: TRBD2; cdr3_nt: TGTGCCAGCAGCTTAGGCGGGGGGCGCAATGAGCAGTTCTTC; cdr3_aa: CASSLGGGRNEQFF
v_call: TRBV5-6; clone_size: many; j_call: TRBJ1-2; d_call: NA; cdr3_nt: TGTGCCAGCAACACAGTGGATTATGGCTACACCTTC; cdr3_aa: CASNTVDYGYTF
v_call: TRBV7-9; clone_size: NA; j_call: TRBJ2-1; d_call: TRBD1; cdr3_nt: TGTGCCAGCAGCTTGACAGGGATCAGGGAGCAGTTCTTC; cdr3_aa: CASSLTGIREQFF